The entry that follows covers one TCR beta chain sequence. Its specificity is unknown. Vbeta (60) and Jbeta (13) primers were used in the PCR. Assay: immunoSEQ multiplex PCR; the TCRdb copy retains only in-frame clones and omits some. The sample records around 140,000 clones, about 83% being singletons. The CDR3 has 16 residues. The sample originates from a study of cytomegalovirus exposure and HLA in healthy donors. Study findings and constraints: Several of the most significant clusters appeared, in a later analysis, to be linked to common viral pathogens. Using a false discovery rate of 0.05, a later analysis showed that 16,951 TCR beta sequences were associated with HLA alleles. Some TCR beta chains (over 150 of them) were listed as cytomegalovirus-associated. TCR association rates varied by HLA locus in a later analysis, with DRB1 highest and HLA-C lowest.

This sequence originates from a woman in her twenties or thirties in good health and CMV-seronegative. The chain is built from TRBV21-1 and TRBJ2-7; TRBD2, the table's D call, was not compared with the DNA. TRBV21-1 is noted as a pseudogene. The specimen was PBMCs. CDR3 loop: CASSKRRRTCSYEQYF. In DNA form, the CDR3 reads TGTGCCAGCAGCAAAAGGAGGAGGACCTGCTCCTACGAGCAGTACTTC.